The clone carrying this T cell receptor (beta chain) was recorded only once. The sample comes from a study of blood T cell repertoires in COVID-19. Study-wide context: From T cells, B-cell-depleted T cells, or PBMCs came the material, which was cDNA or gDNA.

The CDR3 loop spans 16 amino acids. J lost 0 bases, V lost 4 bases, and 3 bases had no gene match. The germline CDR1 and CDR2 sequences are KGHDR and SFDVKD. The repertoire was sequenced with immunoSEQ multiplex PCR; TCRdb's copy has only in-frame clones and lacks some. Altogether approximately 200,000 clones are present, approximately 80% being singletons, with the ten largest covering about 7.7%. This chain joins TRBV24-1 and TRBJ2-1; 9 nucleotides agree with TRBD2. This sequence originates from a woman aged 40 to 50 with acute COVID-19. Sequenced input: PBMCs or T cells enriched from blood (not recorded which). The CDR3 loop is CATSDLSGSSYNEQFF. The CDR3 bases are TGTGCCACCAGTGACCTTAGCGGGAGCTCCTACAATGAGCAGTTCTTC.